This TCR beta chain was captured in a study of graft-versus-host responses after intestinal transplantation. A note on this clone: Its antigen is not identified.

The ends were cut back, 0 bases at V and 13 bases at J, with 10 bases in the middle. Germline V gene lookup returns CDR1 MNHNY and CDR2 SVGAGI (reference sequence). The CDR3 consists of 12 residues. Study observations and caveats: High graft-versus-host to host-versus-graft clonal ratios were found in allografts of patients who had graft-donor T cell macrochimerism.

Libraries were prepared by immunoSEQ multiplex PCR; TCRdb keeps only in-frame clonotypes and omits some of them. Found here are over 80,000 clones, about nine tenths of them singletons; the top ten hold 0.18%. Sequenced here: unstimulated CD4+ T cells sorted from spleen or lymph node cells, sampled before transplant. The rearrangement links TRBV6-6 to TRBJ1-5; a weak D match, TRBD1 (5 bases). The receptor was derived from a human donor who was the organ donor for an intestinal transplant. The CDR3 sequence is CASSYSLDTQHF. CDR3 nucleotides: TGTGCCAGCAGTTACTCTTTGGACACACAGCATTTT.